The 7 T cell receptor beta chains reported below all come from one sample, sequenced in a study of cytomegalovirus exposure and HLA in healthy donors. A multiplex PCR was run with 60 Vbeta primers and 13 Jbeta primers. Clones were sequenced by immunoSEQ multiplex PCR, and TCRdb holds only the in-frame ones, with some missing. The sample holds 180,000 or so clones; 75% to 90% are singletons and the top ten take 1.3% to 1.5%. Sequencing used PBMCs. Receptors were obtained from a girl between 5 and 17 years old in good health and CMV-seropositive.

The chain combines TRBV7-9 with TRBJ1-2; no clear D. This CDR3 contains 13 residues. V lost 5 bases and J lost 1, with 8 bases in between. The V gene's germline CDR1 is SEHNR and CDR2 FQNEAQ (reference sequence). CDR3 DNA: TGTGCCAGCAGCCTGACACTTAACTATGGCTACACCTTC. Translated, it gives CASSLTLNYGYTF.

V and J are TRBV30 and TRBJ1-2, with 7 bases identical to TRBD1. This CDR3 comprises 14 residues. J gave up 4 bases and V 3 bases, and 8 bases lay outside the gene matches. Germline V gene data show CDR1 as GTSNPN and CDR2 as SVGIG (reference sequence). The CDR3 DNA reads TGTGCCTGGAGGGGGAAAGGGGGCGCCTATGGCTACACCTTC. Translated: CAWRGKGGAYGYTF.

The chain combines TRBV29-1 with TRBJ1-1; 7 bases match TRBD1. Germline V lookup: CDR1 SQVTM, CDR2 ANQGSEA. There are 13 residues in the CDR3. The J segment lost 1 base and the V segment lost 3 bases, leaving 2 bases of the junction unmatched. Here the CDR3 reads CSVEGQSNTEAFF. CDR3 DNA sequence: TGCAGCGTTGAGGGACAGTCGAACACTGAAGCTTTCTTT.

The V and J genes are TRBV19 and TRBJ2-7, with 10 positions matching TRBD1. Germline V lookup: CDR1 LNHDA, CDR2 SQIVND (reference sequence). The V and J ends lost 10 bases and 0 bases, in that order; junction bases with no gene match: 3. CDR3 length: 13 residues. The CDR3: CATRDRGSYEQYF. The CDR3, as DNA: TGTGCCACCCGGGACAGGGGCTCCTACGAGCAGTACTTC.

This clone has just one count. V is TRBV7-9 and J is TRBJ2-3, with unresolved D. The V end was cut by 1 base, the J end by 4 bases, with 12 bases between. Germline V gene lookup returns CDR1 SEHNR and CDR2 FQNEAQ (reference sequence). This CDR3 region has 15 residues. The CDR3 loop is CASSLDLRSSDTQYF. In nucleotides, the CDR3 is TGTGCCAGCAGCTTAGATTTGCGGAGTTCAGATACGCAGTATTTT. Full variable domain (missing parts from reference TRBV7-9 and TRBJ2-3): DTGVSQNPRHKITKRGQNVTFRCDPISEHNRLYWYRQTLGQGPEFLTYFQNEAQLEKSRLLSDRFSAERPKGSFSTLEIQRTEQGDSAMYLCASSLDLRSSDTQYFGPGTRLTVL.

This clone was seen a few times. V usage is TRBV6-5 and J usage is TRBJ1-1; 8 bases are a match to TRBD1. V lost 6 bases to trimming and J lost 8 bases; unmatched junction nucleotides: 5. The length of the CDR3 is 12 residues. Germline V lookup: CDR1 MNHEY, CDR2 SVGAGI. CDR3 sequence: CASSRGQGEAFF. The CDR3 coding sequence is TGTGCCAGCAGCCGCGGACAGGGAGAAGCTTTCTTT.

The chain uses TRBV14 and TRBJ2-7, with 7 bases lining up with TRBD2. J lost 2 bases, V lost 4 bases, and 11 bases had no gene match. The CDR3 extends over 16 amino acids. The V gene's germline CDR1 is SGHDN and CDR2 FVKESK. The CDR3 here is CASSLAAAGVAYEQYF. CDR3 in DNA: TGTGCCAGCAGCCTCGCTGCCGCGGGAGTAGCCTACGAGCAGTACTTC.